This is a list of T cell receptor beta chains from one sample in a study of T cell responses to AZD1222 COVID-19 vaccine. Clones were sequenced by immunoSEQ multiplex PCR, and TCRdb holds only the in-frame ones, with some missing. Altogether approximately 100,000 clones are present, approximately 87% being singletons, with the ten largest covering roughly an eighth. Sample: peripheral blood, taken on day 0 of AZD1222 vaccination. These receptors came from an adult in good health. The CDR3 runs from the conserved cysteine through the conserved F or W. A D gene is named only where the DNA matches it firmly. Size is omitted from some rows. Given values are once, few, many or a class for expanded clones.

v_gene,j_gene,abundance,d_gene,CDR3aa
TRBV7-3,TRBJ2-6,-,TRBD1,CASSLPGQGTGANVLTF
TRBV7-9,TRBJ2-2,few,TRBD1,CASSLLTGTGNTGELFF
TRBV3-1/TRBV3-2,TRBJ2-7,-,TRBD2,CASSQSGGLAEEQYF
TRBV15,TRBJ2-2,-,TRBD1,CATSRDYVGTGATGELFF
TRBV6-5,TRBJ2-1,-,TRBD1,CASSYTGTGSHEQFF
TRBV30,TRBJ2-3,-,TRBD2,CAWSAGLGGSTQYF
TRBV9,TRBJ1-1,-,-,CASSVLGRSATEAFF
TRBV28,TRBJ2-1,-,TRBD1,CASGKTGGERNEQFF
TRBV25-1,TRBJ1-4,once,TRBD1,CASSHPGGGEKLFF
TRBV3-1/TRBV3-2,TRBJ2-1,-,-,CASSLRTQYNEQFF
TRBV28,TRBJ1-1,-,-,CASSTQGWGDTEAFF
TRBV9,TRBJ1-1,-,-,CASSVAGNTQAFF
TRBV11-3,TRBJ1-5,-,-,CASSLLRRRHRLEWPQHF
TRBV6-1,TRBJ2-1,-,-,CASSERGDSLYNEQFF
TRBV13,TRBJ2-7,once,-,CASSLFLLDGSSYEQYF
TRBV29-1,TRBJ1-2,once,-,CSVVAGGGYTF
TRBV6-6,TRBJ2-2,-,TRBD1,CASSLGTVTGELFF
TRBV6-2/TRBV6-3,TRBJ2-1,-,TRBD2,CASSHSPSGYNEQFF
TRBV5-1,TRBJ2-1,-,TRBD2,CASSLVLPGGDEQFF
TRBV7-2,TRBJ2-5,-,TRBD2,CASSLDRPGTNKDSQYF
TRBV7-2,TRBJ2-1,-,-,CASSLVGAGGQSSYNEQFF
TRBV27,TRBJ2-1,-,TRBD2,CASSPLAGRGNEQFF
TRBV6-5,TRBJ2-1,-,TRBD2,CASSLSGGGKGEQFF
TRBV18,TRBJ2-1,-,TRBD1,CASSPYGTGKSNEQFF